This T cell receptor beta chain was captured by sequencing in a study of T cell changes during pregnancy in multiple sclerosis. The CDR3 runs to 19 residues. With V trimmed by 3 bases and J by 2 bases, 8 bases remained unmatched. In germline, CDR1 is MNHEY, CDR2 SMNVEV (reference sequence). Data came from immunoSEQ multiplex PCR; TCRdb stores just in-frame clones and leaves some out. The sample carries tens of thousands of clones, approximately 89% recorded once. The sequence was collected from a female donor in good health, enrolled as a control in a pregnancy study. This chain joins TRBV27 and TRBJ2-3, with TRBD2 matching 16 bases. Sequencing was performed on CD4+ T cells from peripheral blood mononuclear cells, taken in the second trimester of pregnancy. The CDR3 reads CASSLGTSGGAGDTDTQYF. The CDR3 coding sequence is TGTGCCAGCAGTTTGGGGACTAGCGGGGGGGCGGGGGACACAGATACGCAGTATTTT.